A selection of T cell receptor beta chains follows, all from one sample in a study of blood T cell repertoires in COVID-19. Some clones are missing from TCRdb's copy, which holds only in-frame ones; the method was immunoSEQ multiplex PCR. The data hold more than 90,000 clones, with over 75% observed a single time. The sample taken for sequencing was peripheral blood. These TCRs come from a human donor in a cohort sampled during active COVID-19. Both conserved end residues are part of each CDR3. A D gene is named only where the DNA matches it firmly. Size tells how often a clone was seen (once, few, many) or the class of an expanded clone, and some rows leave it out.

v_call	d_call	j_call	clone_size	cdr3_nt	cdr3_aa
TRBV7-9	TRBD1	TRBJ2-5	-	TGTGCCAGCAGCCCGCAGTTAGAGGGGGCCTGGGAGACCCAGTACTTC	CASSPQLEGAWETQYF
TRBV6-4	TRBD2	TRBJ2-1	-	TGTGCCAGCCCCCTAGCGGGGGGGCTACACAATGAGCAGTTCTTC	CASPLAGGLHNEQFF
TRBV7-9	-	TRBJ1-4	-	TGTGCCAGCAGCCCACCCGCCGACTTATCTAATGAAAAACTGTTTTTT	CASSPPADLSNEKLFF
TRBV6-5	-	TRBJ1-6	-	TGTGCCAGCAGGAGACTTCACAGGGAGAATTCACCCCTCCACTTT	CASRRLHRENSPLHF
TRBV5-6	TRBD2	TRBJ2-5	-	TGTGCCAGCAGCTTGGGACTAGCGGGCCAAGAGACCCAGTACTTC	CASSLGLAGQETQYF
TRBV7-2	-	TRBJ2-5	-	TGTGCCAGCAGCACACAGGTTACTGTCGAGACCCAGTACTTC	CASSTQVTVETQYF
TRBV5-1	TRBD2	TRBJ2-6	-	TGCGCCAGCAGCGGAAGACTAGCGGGGGGATCTGGGGCCAACGTCCTGACTTTC	CASSGRLAGGSGANVLTF
TRBV5-1	-	TRBJ2-4	once	TGCGCCAGCAGCTTGGCCGGGGGTTCGGCCAAAAACATTCAGTACTTC	CASSLAGGSAKNIQYF
TRBV28	-	TRBJ1-5	-	TGTGCCAGCAGAGGCAATCTAGGCAATCAGCCCCAGCATTTT	CASRGNLGNQPQHF
TRBV4-3	TRBD1	TRBJ2-4	-	TGCGCCAGCAGCCAAGACAGGGGGAACATTCAGTACTTC	CASSQDRGNIQYF